This record covers a single TCR beta chain. Its cognate antigen is unknown. The CDR3 spans 14 residues. Germline V gene lookup returns CDR1 MNHNY and CDR2 SVGAGI (reference sequence). The V end lost 6 bases, the J end lost 5 bases, and 14 bases lay between the germline ends. This sample is drawn from a study of OX40 agonist ivuxolimab in advanced cancers. As for the study in general: Patients received intravenous ivuxolimab every 2 weeks at 0.01 to 10 mg/kg. Cohort: 80% to 85% men, mean age 60, aged about 20 to 80. Findings of the study overall: Partly responding patients at 0.1-3.0 mg/kg showed some of the smallest clonal expansion.

The repertoire was sequenced with immunoSEQ multiplex PCR; TCRdb's copy has only in-frame clones and lacks some. The sample records just over 70,000 clones, about four fifths being singletons. The sequence was collected from an adult with an advanced solid tumor such as melanoma, head and neck, liver or kidney cancer. This sample comprised CD4+ or CD8+ T cells sorted from blood, obtained in a trial of the OX40 agonist ivuxolimab. The V gene is TRBV6-6, the J gene TRBJ2-1; D may be TRBD1 or TRBD2 (5 bases each). CDR3 residues: CASRGDRGHNEQFF. The CDR3 nucleotides read TGTGCCAGCAGGGGTGACCGGGGCCACAATGAGCAGTTCTTC.